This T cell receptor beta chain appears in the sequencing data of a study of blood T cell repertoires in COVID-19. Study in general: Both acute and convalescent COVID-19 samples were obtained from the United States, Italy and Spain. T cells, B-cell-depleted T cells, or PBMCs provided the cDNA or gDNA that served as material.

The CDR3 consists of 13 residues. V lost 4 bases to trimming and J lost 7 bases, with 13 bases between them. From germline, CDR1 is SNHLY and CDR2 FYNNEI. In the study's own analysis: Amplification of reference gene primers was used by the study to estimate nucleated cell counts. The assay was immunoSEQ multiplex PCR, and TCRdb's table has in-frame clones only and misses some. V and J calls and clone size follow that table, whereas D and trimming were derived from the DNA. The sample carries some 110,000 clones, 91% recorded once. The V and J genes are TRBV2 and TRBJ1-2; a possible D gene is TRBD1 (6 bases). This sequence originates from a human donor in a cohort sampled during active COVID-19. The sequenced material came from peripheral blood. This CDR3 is CASSGWGLGGYTF. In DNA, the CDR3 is TGTGCCAGCAGTGGTTGGGGGCTGGGTGGCTACACCTTC. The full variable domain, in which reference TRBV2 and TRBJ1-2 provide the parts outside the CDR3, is EPEVTQTPSHQVTQMGQEVILRCVPISNHLYFYWYRQILGQKVEFLVSFYNNEISEKSEIFDDQFSVERPDGSNFTLKIRSTKLEDSAMYFCASSGWGLGGYTFGSGTRLTVV.